This is a list of T cell receptor beta chains from one sample in a study of T-cell memory formation after mild COVID-19. TCRdb re-called the 5' RACE reads with MiXCR, one entry per CDR3 protein. The sample shows 350,000 or so distinct CDR3 sequences, 20% to 25% of them seen only once. Sequencing used PBMCs or a T cell subset sorted from them (not recorded which). The receptors derive from a man aged 18-30 years who had mild COVID-19 (a few samples of this study predate the infection). Cell type and time point are not known. CDR3s include the opening cysteine and the closing phenylalanine or tryptophan. The order of the fields is V gene, clone size, CDR3 length, J gene, D gene, CDR3 DNA, CDR3 protein. The D gene is left open where the match is weak. Only some rows state a clone size, as once, few, many or a class for expanded clones.

V: TRBV7-2; size: .; length: 14; J: TRBJ1-2; D: .; DNA: TGTGCCAGCAGCTTCCTCGCCGGCTCCTATGGCTACACCTTC; CDR3: CASSFLAGSYGYTF
V: TRBV12-3/TRBV12-4; size: many; length: 12; J: TRBJ2-7; D: .; DNA: TGTGCCAGCAGCTTACAGGGCTACGAGCAGTACTTC; CDR3: CASSLQGYEQYF
V: TRBV5-1; size: .; length: 14; J: TRBJ1-6; D: .; DNA: TGCGCCAGCAGCTTAGCAGCCCTGGATTCACCCCTCCACTTT; CDR3: CASSLAALDSPLHF
V: TRBV7-2; size: few; length: 16; J: TRBJ2-6; D: .; DNA: TGTGCCAGCAGCCTCACACGAAACTCTGGGGCCAACGTCCTGACTTTC; CDR3: CASSLTRNSGANVLTF
V: TRBV5-4; size: many; length: 13; J: TRBJ2-5; D: TRBD1; DNA: TGTGCCAGCGCCCCCGGGACAGAAGAGACCCAGTACTTC; CDR3: CASAPGTEETQYF
V: TRBV5-1; size: few; length: 13; J: TRBJ2-5; D: .; DNA: TGCGCCAGCAGCCCCCCCCAAGGGGAGACCCAGTACTTC; CDR3: CASSPPQGETQYF
V: TRBV20-1; size: .; length: 13; J: TRBJ1-5; D: .; DNA: TGCAGTGCTGGAGTGAGGGCGGGCCAGCCCCAGCATTTT; CDR3: CSAGVRAGQPQHF
V: TRBV11-2; size: many; length: 13; J: TRBJ2-5; D: .; DNA: TGTGCCAGCAGCCTACGATGGGGAGAGACCCAGTACTTC; CDR3: CASSLRWGETQYF
V: TRBV5-5; size: .; length: 16; J: TRBJ2-3; D: TRBD2; DNA: TGTGCCAGCAGCTTGAGTAGCGGGGGGTCTGTAGATACGCAGTATTTT; CDR3: CASSLSSGGSVDTQYF
V: TRBV19; size: few; length: 13; J: TRBJ2-2; D: TRBD2; DNA: TGTGCCAGTAGTTGGGTAGCGGGCGGGGAGCTGTTTTTT; CDR3: CASSWVAGGELFF
V: TRBV6-6; size: few; length: 15; J: TRBJ2-5; D: .; DNA: TGTGCCAGCAGTTACTCGAACCAGGCCGCATCGACCCAGTACTTC; CDR3: CASSYSNQAASTQYF
V: TRBV24-1; size: .; length: 14; J: TRBJ2-5; D: .; DNA: TGTGCCACCAGTGACCCGACAGAACAAGAGAACCAGTACTTC; CDR3: CATSDPTEQENQYF
V: TRBV19; size: few; length: 16; J: TRBJ1-5; D: .; DNA: TGTGCCAGTAGTCCATGGGGAACAGCTAGCAATCAGCCCCAGCATTTT; CDR3: CASSPWGTASNQPQHF
V: TRBV3-1; size: .; length: 15; J: TRBJ2-3; D: TRBD2; DNA: TGTGCCAGCAGCCAAGGCGGGGGGGCTGGAGATACGCAGTATTTT; CDR3: CASSQGGGAGDTQYF
V: TRBV12-3/TRBV12-4; size: few; length: 13; J: TRBJ2-3; D: .; DNA: TGTGCCAGCAGTTTAGTTCCCCCAGATACGCAGTATTTT; CDR3: CASSLVPPDTQYF
V: TRBV4-2; size: .; length: 15; J: TRBJ2-1; D: TRBD2; DNA: TGTGCCAGCAGCCAATTACTAGCGGGGTACAATGAGCAGTTCTTC; CDR3: CASSQLLAGYNEQFF
V: TRBV6-6; size: few; length: 11; J: TRBJ1-5; D: .; DNA: TGTGCCAGCAGCGGGGGGAGGCCCCAGCATTTT; CDR3: CASSGGRPQHF
V: TRBV5-1; size: .; length: 16; J: TRBJ1-2; D: .; DNA: TGCGCCAGCAGCTTCATAACTCAGGGCACCGCCTATGGCTACACCTTC; CDR3: CASSFITQGTAYGYTF
V: TRBV20-1; size: few; length: 14; J: TRBJ1-1; D: .; DNA: TGCAGTGCCCTTCCAGGAACCTTGAACACTGAAGCTTTCTTT; CDR3: CSALPGTLNTEAFF
V: TRBV12-3/TRBV12-4; size: few; length: 16; J: TRBJ1-1; D: .; DNA: TGTGCCAGCAGTTTTATAGCTGGATACAAGGCGGCTGAAGCTTTCTTT; CDR3: CASSFIAGYKAAEAFF
V: TRBV5-1; size: many; length: 16; J: TRBJ1-6; D: .; DNA: TGCGCCAGCACCGACCTTATGGACGGAGGATTAGTTTCCCTCCACTTT; CDR3: CASTDLMDGGLVSLHF
V: TRBV5-1; size: few; length: 16; J: TRBJ2-5; D: TRBD1; DNA: TGCGCCAGCAGCCGACAGAGCAGGGGGCAAGGAGAGACCCAGTACTTC; CDR3: CASSRQSRGQGETQYF
V: TRBV27; size: .; length: 15; J: TRBJ2-2; D: .; DNA: TGTGCCAGCAGCCGTACTAGTTTAAACACCGGGGAGCTGTTTTTT; CDR3: CASSRTSLNTGELFF
V: TRBV28; size: .; length: 16; J: TRBJ2-5; D: TRBD2; DNA: TGTGCCAGCAGGACTTTTAGCGGGGGGGCCCGGGAGACCCAGTACTTC; CDR3: CASRTFSGGARETQYF
V: TRBV5-6; size: .; length: 14; J: TRBJ2-3; D: .; DNA: TGTGCCAGCAGCTTAGGCGGGATAGCAGATACGCAGTATTTT; CDR3: CASSLGGIADTQYF
V: TRBV7-9; size: .; length: 15; J: TRBJ2-3; D: TRBD2; DNA: TGTGCCAGCAGTCCCCCGCTGCGGGGGACAGATACGCAGTATTTT; CDR3: CASSPPLRGTDTQYF
V: TRBV5-6; size: .; length: 13; J: TRBJ1-2; D: .; DNA: TGTGCCAGCATCCTCGCAGGGATACGGGGCTACACCTTC; CDR3: CASILAGIRGYTF
V: TRBV2; size: .; length: 14; J: TRBJ2-5; D: TRBD2; DNA: TGTGCCAGCAGGCCGGGACTAGCGGGGGAGACCCAGTACTTC; CDR3: CASRPGLAGETQYF
V: TRBV3-1; size: .; length: 16; J: TRBJ2-3; D: .; DNA: TGTGCCAGCAGCCAAGAAACGTGGGGGGGCACAGATACGCAGTATTTT; CDR3: CASSQETWGGTDTQYF
V: TRBV7-7; size: .; length: 14; J: TRBJ2-1; D: .; DNA: TGTGCCAGCAGCTTAGCCACTAGTTTTAATGAGCAGTTCTTC; CDR3: CASSLATSFNEQFF
V: TRBV4-3; size: many; length: 16; J: TRBJ2-4; D: TRBD1; DNA: TGCGCCAGCAGCCAAGGTTTGGGGACAGGGGTCGACATTCAGTACTTC; CDR3: CASSQGLGTGVDIQYF
V: TRBV7-9; size: many; length: 12; J: TRBJ2-2; D: .; DNA: TGTGCCAGCAGCCCCCAGGGCGGGGAGCTGTTTTTT; CDR3: CASSPQGGELFF
V: TRBV5-1; size: .; length: 16; J: TRBJ2-7; D: TRBD2; DNA: TGCGCCAGCAGCCTCTGGACTAGCGGGGGGGACTACGAGCAGTACTTC; CDR3: CASSLWTSGGDYEQYF
V: TRBV20-1; size: .; length: 12; J: TRBJ1-5; D: .; DNA: TGCAGTGCTAGAGATTTTCGGCAGCCCCAGCATTTT; CDR3: CSARDFRQPQHF
V: TRBV7-2; size: .; length: 14; J: TRBJ2-3; D: .; DNA: TGTGCCAGCAGCCGCTGGTACGGCACAGATACGCAGTATTTT; CDR3: CASSRWYGTDTQYF